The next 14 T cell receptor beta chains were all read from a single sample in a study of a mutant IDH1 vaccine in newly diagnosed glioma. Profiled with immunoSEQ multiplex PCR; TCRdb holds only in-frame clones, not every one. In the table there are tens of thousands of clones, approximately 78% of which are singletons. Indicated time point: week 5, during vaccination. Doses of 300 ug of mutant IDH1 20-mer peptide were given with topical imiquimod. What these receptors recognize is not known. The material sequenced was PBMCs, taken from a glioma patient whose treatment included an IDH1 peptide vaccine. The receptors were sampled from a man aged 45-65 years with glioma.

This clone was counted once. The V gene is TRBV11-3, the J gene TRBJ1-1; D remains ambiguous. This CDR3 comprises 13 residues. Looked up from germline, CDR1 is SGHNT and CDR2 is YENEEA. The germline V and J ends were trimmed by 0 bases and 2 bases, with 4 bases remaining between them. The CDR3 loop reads CASSLERNTEAFF. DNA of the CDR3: TGTGCCAGCAGCTTAGAAAGAAACACTGAAGCTTTCTTT.

The CDR3 sequence is CASSLGQGMNTEAFF. The CDR3 DNA reads TGTGCCAGCAGCTTAGGACAGGGGATGAACACTGAAGCTTTCTTT. The gene calls are TRBV7-3 and TRBJ1-1; 9 bases fit TRBD1. CDR3 length equals 15 residues. The germline CDR1 and CDR2 sequences are SGHTA and FQGTGA. The ends lost 2 bases at V and 0 bases at J; junction bases unmatched: 1.

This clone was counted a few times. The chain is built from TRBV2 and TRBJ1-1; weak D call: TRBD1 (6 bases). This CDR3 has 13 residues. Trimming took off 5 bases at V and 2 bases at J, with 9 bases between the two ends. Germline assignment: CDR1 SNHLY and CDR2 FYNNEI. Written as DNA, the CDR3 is TGTGCCAGCAGTCGGACAGACAACACTGAAGCTTTCTTT. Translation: CASSRTDNTEAFF. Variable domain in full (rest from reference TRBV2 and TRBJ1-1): EPEVTQTPSHQVTQMGQEVILRCVPISNHLYFYWYRQILGQKVEFLVSFYNNEISEKSEIFDDQFSVERPDGSNFTLKIRSTKLEDSAMYFCASSRTDNTEAFFGQGTRLTVV.

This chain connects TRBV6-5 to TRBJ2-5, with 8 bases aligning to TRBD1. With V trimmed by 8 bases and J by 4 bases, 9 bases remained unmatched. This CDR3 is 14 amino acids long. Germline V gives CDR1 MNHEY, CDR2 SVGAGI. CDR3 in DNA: TGTGCCAGCTATAAAACAGGGGGAGGAGAGACCCAGTACTTC. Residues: CASYKTGGGETQYF.

CDR3 protein: CASSPDSFHGYTF. In DNA form, the CDR3 reads TGTGCCAGCTCTCCCGATAGTTTTCATGGCTACACCTTC. The chain is built from TRBV11-1 and TRBJ1-2, with D unclear. The CDR3 consists of 13 residues. Per germline, CDR1 SGHAT and CDR2 FQDESV (reference sequence). The V end was cut by 8 bases, the J end by 6 bases, with 16 bases between.

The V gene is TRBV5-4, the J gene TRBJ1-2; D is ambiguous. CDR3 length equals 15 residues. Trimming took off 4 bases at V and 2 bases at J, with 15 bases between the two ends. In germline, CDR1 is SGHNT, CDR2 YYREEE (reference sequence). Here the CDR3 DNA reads TGTGCCAGCAGCCTGGAGCCGACGAGGAACTATGGCTACACCTTC. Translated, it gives CASSLEPTRNYGYTF.

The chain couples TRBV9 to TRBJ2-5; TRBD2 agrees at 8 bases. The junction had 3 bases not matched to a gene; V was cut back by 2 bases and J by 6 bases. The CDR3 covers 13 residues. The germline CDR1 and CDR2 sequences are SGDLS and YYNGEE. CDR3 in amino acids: CASSVSGGKTQYF. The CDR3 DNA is TGTGCCAGCAGCGTCTCGGGGGGGAAGACCCAGTACTTC.

CDR3 DNA sequence: TGTGCCTGGACCCCGAAAGGGGGGGGTGGAGGTACGCAGTATTTT. It encodes CAWTPKGGGGGTQYF. This chain joins TRBV30 and TRBJ2-3; weak D call: TRBD2 (7 bases). The CDR3 spans 15 residues. Germline CDR1 GTSNPN, CDR2 SVGIG (reference sequence). Trimming stripped 4 bases from V and 8 bases from J, with 22 bases between.

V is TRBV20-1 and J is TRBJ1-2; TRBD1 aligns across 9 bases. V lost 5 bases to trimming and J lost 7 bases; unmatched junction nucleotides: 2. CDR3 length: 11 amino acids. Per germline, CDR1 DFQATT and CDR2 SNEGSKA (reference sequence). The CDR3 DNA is TGCAGTGCTGGGACAGGGACTGGCTACACCTTC. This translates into CSAGTGTGYTF.

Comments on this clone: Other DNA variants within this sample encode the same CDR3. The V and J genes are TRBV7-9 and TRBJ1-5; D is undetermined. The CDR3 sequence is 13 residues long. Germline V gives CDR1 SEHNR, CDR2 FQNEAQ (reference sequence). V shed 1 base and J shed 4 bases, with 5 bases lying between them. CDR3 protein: CASSLDGNQPQHF. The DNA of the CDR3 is TGTGCCAGCAGCTTAGATGGTAATCAGCCCCAGCATTTT.

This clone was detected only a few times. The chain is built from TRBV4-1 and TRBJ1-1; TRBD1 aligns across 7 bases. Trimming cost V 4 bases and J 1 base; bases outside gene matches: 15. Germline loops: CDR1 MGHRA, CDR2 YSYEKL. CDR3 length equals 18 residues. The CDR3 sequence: CASSPTPDRLGENTEAFF. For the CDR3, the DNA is TGCGCCAGCAGCCCCACGCCGGACAGGTTAGGAGAGAACACTGAAGCTTTCTTT.

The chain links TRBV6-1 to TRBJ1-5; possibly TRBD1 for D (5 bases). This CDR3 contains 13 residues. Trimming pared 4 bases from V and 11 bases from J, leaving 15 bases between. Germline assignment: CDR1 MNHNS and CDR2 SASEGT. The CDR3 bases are TGTGCCAGCAGTGCACAGGACCTGCAGACCCAGCATTTT. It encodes CASSAQDLQTQHF.

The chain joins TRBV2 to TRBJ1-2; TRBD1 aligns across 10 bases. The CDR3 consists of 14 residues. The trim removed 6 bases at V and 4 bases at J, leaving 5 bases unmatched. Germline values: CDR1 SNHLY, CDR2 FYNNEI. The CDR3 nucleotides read TGTGCCAGCAGAGGAGGACAGGGGGTCTATGGCTACACCTTC. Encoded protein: CASRGGQGVYGYTF. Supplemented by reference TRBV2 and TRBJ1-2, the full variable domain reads EPEVTQTPSHQVTQMGQEVILRCVPISNHLYFYWYRQILGQKVEFLVSFYNNEISEKSEIFDDQFSVERPDGSNFTLKIRSTKLEDSAMYFCASRGGQGVYGYTFGSGTRLTVV.

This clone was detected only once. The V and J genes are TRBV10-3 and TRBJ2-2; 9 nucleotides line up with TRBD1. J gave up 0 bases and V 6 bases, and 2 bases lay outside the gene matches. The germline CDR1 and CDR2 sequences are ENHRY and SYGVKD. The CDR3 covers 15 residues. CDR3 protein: CAISRDRANTGELFF. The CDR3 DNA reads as TGTGCCATCAGCCGGGACAGGGCGAACACCGGGGAGCTGTTTTTT.